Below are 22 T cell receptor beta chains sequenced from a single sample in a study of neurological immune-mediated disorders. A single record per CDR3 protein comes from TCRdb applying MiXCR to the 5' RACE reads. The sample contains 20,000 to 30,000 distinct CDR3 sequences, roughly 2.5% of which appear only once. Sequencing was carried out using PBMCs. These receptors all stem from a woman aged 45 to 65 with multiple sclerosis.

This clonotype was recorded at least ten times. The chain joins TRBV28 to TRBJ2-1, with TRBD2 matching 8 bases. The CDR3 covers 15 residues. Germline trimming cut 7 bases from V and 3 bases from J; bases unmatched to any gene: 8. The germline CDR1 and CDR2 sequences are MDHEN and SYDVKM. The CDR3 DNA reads TGTGCCAGCACCCAACCGGGACTAGGCTACAATGAGCAGTTCTTC. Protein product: CASTQPGLGYNEQFF.

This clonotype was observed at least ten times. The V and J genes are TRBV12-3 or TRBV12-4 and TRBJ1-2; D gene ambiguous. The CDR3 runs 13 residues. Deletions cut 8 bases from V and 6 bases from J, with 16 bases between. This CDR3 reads CASLGGNLDGYTF. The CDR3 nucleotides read TGTGCCAGCCTTGGTGGGAACTTAGATGGCTACACCTTC.

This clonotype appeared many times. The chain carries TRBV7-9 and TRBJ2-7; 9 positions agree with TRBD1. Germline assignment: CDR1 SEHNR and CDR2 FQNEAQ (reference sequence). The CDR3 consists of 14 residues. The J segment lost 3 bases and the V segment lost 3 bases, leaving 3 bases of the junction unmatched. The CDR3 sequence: CASSLPGQGYEQYF. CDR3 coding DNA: TGTGCCAGCAGCTTGCCGGGACAGGGCTACGAGCAGTACTTC.

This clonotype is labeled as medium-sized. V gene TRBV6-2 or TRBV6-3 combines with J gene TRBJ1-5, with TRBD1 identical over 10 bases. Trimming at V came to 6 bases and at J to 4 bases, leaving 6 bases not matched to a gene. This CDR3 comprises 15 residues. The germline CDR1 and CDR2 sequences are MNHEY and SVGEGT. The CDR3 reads CASSWTGGDNQPQHF. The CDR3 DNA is TGTGCCAGCAGCTGGACAGGGGGAGATAATCAGCCCCAGCATTTT.

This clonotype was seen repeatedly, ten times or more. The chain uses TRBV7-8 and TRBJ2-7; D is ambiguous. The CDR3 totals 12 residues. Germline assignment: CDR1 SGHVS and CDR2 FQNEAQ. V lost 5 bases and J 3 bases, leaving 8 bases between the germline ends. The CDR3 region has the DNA TGTGCCAGCAGCCTTGGAAGCTACGAGCAGTACTTC. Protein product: CASSLGSYEQYF.

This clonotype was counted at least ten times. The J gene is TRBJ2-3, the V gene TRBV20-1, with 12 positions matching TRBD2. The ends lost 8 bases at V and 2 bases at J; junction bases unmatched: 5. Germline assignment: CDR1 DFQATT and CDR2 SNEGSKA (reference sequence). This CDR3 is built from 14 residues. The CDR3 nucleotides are TGCAGTCCCAGGACTAGCGGGGCCACAGATACGCAGTATTTT. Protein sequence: CSPRTSGATDTQYF.

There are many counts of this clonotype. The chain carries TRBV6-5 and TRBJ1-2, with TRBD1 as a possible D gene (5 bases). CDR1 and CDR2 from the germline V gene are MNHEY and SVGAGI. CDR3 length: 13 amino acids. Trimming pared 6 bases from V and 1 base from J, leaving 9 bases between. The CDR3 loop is CASRSDSNYGYTF. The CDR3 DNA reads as TGTGCCAGCAGGTCCGACAGTAACTATGGCTACACCTTC.

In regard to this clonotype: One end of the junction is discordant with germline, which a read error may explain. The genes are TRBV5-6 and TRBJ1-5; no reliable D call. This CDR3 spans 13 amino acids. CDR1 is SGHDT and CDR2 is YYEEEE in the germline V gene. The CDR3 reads CASSFAGLGPQNF. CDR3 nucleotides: TGTGCCAGCAGCTTCGCGGGTCTTGGACCCCAGAATTTT.

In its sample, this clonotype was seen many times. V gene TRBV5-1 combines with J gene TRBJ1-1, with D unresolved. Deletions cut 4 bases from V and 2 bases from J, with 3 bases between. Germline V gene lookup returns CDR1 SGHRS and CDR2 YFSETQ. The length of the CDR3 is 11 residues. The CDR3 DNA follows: TGCGCCAGCAGCGGTAACACTGAAGCTTTCTTT. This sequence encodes CASSGNTEAFF.

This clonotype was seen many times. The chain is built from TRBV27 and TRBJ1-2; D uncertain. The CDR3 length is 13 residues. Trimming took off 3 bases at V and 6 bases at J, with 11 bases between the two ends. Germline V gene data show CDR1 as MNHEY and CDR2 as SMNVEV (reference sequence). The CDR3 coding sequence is TGTGCCAGCAGTTTCACAGAGCGGGATGGCTACACCTTC. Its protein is CASSFTERDGYTF.

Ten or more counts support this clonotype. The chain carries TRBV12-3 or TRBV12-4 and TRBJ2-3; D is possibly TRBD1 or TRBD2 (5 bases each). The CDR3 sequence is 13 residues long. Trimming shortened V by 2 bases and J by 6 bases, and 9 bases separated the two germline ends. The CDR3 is CASSLLAGDTQYF. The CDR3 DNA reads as TGTGCCAGCAGTTTACTAGCAGGGGATACGCAGTATTTT.

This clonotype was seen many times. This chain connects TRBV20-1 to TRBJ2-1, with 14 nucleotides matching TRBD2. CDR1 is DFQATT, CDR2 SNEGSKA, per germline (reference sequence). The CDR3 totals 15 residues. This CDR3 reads CSPDGTSGGWNEQFF. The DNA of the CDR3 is TGCAGCCCCGACGGGACTAGCGGGGGATGGAATGAGCAGTTCTTC.

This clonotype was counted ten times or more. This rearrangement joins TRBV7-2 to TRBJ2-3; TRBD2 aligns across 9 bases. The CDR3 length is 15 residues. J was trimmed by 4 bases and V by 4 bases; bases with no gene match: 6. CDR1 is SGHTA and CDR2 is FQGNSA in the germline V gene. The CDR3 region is CASSSLSGGPDTQYF. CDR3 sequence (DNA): TGTGCCAGCAGCTCATTAAGCGGGGGGCCAGATACGCAGTATTTT.

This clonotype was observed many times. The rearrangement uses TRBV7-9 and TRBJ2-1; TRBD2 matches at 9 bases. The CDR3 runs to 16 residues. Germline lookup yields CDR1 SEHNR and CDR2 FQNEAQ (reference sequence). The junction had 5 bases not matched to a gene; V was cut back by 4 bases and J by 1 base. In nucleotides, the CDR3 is TGTGCCAGCAGCTACAGTAGCGGGAGATCCTACAATGAGCAGTTCTTC. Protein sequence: CASSYSSGRSYNEQFF.

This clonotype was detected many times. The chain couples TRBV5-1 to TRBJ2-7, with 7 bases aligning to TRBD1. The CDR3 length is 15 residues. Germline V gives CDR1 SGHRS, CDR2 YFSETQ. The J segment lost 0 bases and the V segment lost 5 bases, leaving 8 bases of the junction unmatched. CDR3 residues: CASREQGPSSYEQYF. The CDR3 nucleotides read TGCGCCAGCAGGGAACAGGGGCCGAGCTCCTACGAGCAGTACTTC.

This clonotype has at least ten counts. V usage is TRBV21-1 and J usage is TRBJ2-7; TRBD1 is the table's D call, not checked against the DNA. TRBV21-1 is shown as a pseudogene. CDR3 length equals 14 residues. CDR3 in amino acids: CASSSTYRGHEQYF. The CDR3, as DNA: TGTGCCAGCTCCTCAACTTATAGGGGCCACGAGCAGTACTTC.

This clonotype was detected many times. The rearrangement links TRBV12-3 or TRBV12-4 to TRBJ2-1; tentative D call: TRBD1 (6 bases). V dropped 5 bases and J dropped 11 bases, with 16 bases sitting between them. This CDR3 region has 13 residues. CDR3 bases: TGTGCCAGCAGTCAAAGAGGGCAGGGGAAGCAGTTCTTC. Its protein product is CASSQRGQGKQFF.

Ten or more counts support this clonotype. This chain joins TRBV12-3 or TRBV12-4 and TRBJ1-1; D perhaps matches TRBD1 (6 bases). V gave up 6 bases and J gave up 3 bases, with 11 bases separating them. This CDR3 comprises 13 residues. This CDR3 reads CASSNREDTEAFF. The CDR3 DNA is TGTGCCAGCAGCAACAGGGAGGACACTGAAGCTTTCTTT.

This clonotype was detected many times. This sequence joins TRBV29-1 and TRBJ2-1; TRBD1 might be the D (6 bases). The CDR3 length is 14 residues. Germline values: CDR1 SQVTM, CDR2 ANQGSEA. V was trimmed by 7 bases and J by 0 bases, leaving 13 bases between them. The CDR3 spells CSADRLSSYNEQFF. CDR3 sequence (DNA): TGCAGCGCTGACAGGTTGAGCTCCTACAATGAGCAGTTCTTC.

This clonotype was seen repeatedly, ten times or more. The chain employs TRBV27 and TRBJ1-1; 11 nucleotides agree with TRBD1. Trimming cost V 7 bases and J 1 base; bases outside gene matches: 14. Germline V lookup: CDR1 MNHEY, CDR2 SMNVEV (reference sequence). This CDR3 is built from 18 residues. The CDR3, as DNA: TGTGCCAGCACAGGAAGGCTCGGACAGGGGGCCTCGAACACTGAAGCTTTCTTT. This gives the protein CASTGRLGQGASNTEAFF.

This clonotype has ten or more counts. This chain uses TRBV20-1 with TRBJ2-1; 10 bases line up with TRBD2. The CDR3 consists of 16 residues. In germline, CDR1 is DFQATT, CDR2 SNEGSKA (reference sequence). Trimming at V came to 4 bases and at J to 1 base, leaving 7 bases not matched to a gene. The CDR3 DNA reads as TGCAGTGCTATACATAGCGGGGGGCCATCCTACAATGAGCAGTTCTTC. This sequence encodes CSAIHSGGPSYNEQFF.

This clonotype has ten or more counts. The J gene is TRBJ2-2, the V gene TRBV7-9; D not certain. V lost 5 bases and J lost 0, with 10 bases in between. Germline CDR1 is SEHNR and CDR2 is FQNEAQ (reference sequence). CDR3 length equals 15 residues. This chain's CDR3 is CASSPLATNTGELFF. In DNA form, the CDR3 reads TGTGCCAGCAGCCCATTAGCTACGAACACCGGGGAGCTGTTTTTT.